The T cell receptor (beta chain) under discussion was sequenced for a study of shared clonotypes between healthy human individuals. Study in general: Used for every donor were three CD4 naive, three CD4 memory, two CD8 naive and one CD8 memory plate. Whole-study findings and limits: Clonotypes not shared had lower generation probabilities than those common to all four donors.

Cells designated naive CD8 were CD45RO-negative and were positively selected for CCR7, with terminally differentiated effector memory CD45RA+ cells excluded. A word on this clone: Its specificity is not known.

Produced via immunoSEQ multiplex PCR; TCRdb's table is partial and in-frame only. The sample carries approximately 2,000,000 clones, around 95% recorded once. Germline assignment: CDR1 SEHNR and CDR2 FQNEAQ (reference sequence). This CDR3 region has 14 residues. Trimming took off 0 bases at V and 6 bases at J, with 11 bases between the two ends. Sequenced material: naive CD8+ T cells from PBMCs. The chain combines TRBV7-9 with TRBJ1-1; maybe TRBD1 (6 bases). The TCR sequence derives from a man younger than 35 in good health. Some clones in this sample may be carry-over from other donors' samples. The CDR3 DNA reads TGTGCCAGCAGCTTAGCCGCCAGGGGAGCTGAAGCTTTCTTT. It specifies CASSLAARGAEAFF.